The 6 T cell receptor beta chains below all came from one sample that was sequenced in a study of T cells in Graves' hyperthyroidism and ophthalmopathy. What was amplified from RNA transcripts were TCR beta CDR3 regions. First-round RT-PCR of the TCR CDR3 relied on the HTBI primer set. Via MiXCR, TCRdb re-called the multiplex PCR reads, giving one row per CDR3 protein. The data hold about 580,000 distinct CDR3 sequences, with 46% observed a single time. The sequenced sample consisted of peripheral blood or thyroid tissue (not recorded which). These receptors all come from a young woman with Graves' hyperthyroidism.

This clonotype has at least ten counts. The J gene is TRBJ1-2, the V gene TRBV2; 8 positions match TRBD1. With 10 bases clipped from V and 6 bases from J, the junction kept 4 bases outside the gene matches. Germline V gives CDR1 SNHLY, CDR2 FYNNEI. This CDR3 comprises 11 residues. The CDR3 spells CATKDRDGYTF. In nucleotides, the CDR3 is TGTGCCACCAAGGACAGGGATGGCTACACCTTC.

The genes are TRBV12-3 or TRBV12-4 and TRBJ2-7; 8 bases are a match to TRBD1. Trimming took 6 bases from V and 2 from J; bases not matched to a gene: 12. The CDR3 is 16 amino acids. CDR3 DNA sequence: TGTGCCAGCAGACGCGGACAGGGCGCGATCCCCTACGAGCAGTACTTC. Protein: CASRRGQGAIPYEQYF.

The chain combines TRBV29-1 with TRBJ2-7; D gene uncertain. Near its end, the DNA agrees better with TRBJ2-1, so the J call may be wrong. From germline, CDR1 is SQVTM and CDR2 ANQGSEA. The CDR3 runs 11 residues. This CDR3 reads CSADSYNEQFF. For the CDR3, the DNA is TGCAGCGCTGACTCTTACAATGAGCAGTTCTTC.

V is TRBV20-1 and J is TRBJ1-1; maybe TRBD1 (5 bases). Per germline, CDR1 DFQATT and CDR2 SNEGSKA (reference sequence). The CDR3 extends over 13 amino acids. Between the trimmed V and J ends, which lost 7 bases and 4 bases, there was a span of 16 bases. The chain's CDR3 is CSVQGGRGTEAFF. The CDR3 nucleotides read TGCAGTGTCCAGGGCGGGAGGGGCACTGAAGCTTTCTTT.

The chain joins TRBV2 to TRBJ2-5; 8 nucleotides align to TRBD2. J gave up 5 bases and V 7 bases, and 6 bases lay outside the gene matches. The CDR3 extends over 13 amino acids. Germline values: CDR1 SNHLY, CDR2 FYNNEI. In DNA form, the CDR3 reads TGTGCCAGCACCTCAGCGGGAGTGGAGACCCAGTACTTC. It specifies CASTSAGVETQYF. Using reference TRBV2 and TRBJ2-5 for the parts outside the CDR3, the full variable domain is EPEVTQTPSHQVTQMGQEVILRCVPISNHLYFYWYRQILGQKVEFLVSFYNNEISEKSEIFDDQFSVERPDGSNFTLKIRSTKLEDSAMYFCASTSAGVETQYFGPGTRLLVL.

The chain employs TRBV19 and TRBJ2-7; possible D gene TRBD1, 5 bases. Germline assignment: CDR1 LNHDA and CDR2 SQIVND (reference sequence). V was shortened by 5 bases and J by 0 bases, with 14 bases between the two germline ends. The CDR3 extends over 15 amino acids. The CDR3 DNA reads as TGTGCCAGTAGTCCCAGCCCAGGGAACTCCTACGAGCAGTACTTC. Its translation is CASSPSPGNSYEQYF.